This entry is about one T cell receptor (beta chain). This table comes from immunoSEQ multiplex PCR, and its TCRdb copy is limited to in-frame clones, with some not included. The sample holds about 73,000 clones, 85% to 95% seen once. The sample comes from a study of T cell changes during pregnancy in multiple sclerosis. V gave up 5 bases and J gave up 6 bases, with 13 bases separating them. Germline V gene sequence: CDR1 SGHTA, CDR2 FQGNSA. The length of the CDR3 is 14 residues. The genes are TRBV7-2 and TRBJ2-2, with a possible D match to TRBD2 (6 bases). The clonotype comes from a female donor in good health, enrolled as a control in a pregnancy study. This material consisted of peripheral blood, taken in the third trimester of pregnancy. The CDR3 region has the DNA TGTGCCAGCAGCCCCCCCCTAGCGTCCGGGGAGCTGTTTTTT. Its translation: CASSPPLASGELFF. Together with reference TRBV7-2 and TRBJ2-2, the CDR3 gives the full variable domain: GAGVSQSPSNKVTEKGKDVELRCDPISGHTALYWYRQSLGQGLEFLIYFQGNSAPDKSGLPSDRFSAERTGGSVSTLTIQRTQQEDSAVYLCASSPPLASGELFFGEGSRLTVL.